These 8 T cell receptor beta chains were sequenced from one sample in a study of T cells in Graves' hyperthyroidism and ophthalmopathy. Researchers amplified the TCR beta CDR3 regions from RNA transcripts. HTBI primers were employed in a first-round RT-PCR of the TCR CDR3. MiXCR, applied by TCRdb to the multiplex PCR reads, yields one record per CDR3 protein. Of under 200,000 distinct CDR3 sequences listed, approximately 9% are singletons. The sequenced material came from blood. The receptors derive from a woman younger than 30 with Graves' hyperthyroidism that later progressed to Graves' ophthalmopathy.

This clonotype was seen repeatedly, ten times or more. This sequence joins TRBV6-1 and TRBJ1-1; the D is unclear. This CDR3 region has 13 residues. V lost 2 bases to trimming and J lost 0 bases, with 4 bases between them. Per germline, CDR1 MNHNS and CDR2 SASEGT. The CDR3 bases are TGTGCCAGCAGTGAAAATTTGAACACTGAAGCTTTCTTT. It specifies CASSENLNTEAFF.

This clonotype has at least ten counts. V usage is TRBV6-1 and J usage is TRBJ1-3; D might be TRBD1 (5 bases). Trimming cost V 5 bases and J 2 bases, with 13 bases left between them. The CDR3 has 15 residues. Germline CDR1 is MNHNS and CDR2 is SASEGT. The CDR3 loop is CASSLSWDPGNTIYF. CDR3 nucleotides: TGTGCCAGCAGTCTAAGCTGGGACCCTGGAAACACCATATATTTT.

This clonotype appeared many times. This chain connects TRBV20-1 to TRBJ1-1; the D is unclear. Germline V CDR1 and CDR2: DFQATT, SNEGSKA (reference sequence). This CDR3 has 13 amino acids. The V gene lost 6 bases and the J gene lost 4 bases, with 15 bases spanning the gap. CDR3: CSALGPSGTEAFF. The CDR3 region has the DNA TGCAGTGCCCTAGGCCCCTCGGGCACTGAAGCTTTCTTT.

This clonotype occurred many times. V usage is TRBV24-1 and J usage is TRBJ1-5, with 9 bases aligning to TRBD1. Germline V gene data show CDR1 as KGHDR and CDR2 as SFDVKD. V lost 9 bases, J lost 0 bases, and 5 bases stayed unmatched. The CDR3 totals 15 residues. This CDR3 reads CATPSGQGSNQPQHF. The CDR3 DNA reads as TGTGCCACCCCTTCGGGACAGGGTAGCAATCAGCCCCAGCATTTT.

This clonotype was counted a single time. This sequence joins TRBV9 and TRBJ1-5; D gene ambiguous. The germline V gene has CDR1 SGDLS and CDR2 YYNGEE. CDR3 length: 14 amino acids. Trimming removed 4 bases from V and 3 bases from J, with 11 bases in between. The CDR3 sequence is CASSPDGINQPQHF. DNA of the CDR3: TGTGCCAGCAGCCCAGACGGAATCAATCAGCCCCAGCATTTT.

The chain is built from TRBV7-9 and TRBJ2-7; TRBD2 matches 7 bases. The length of the CDR3 is 15 residues. Germline CDR1 reads SEHNR; CDR2 reads FQNEAQ (reference sequence). V lost 5 bases and J lost 0; bases outside the gene matches: 7. CDR3 bases: TGTGCCAGCAGCCCCTCAGCGGGGCCCTCCTACGAGCAGTACTTC. This codes for CASSPSAGPSYEQYF.

The CDR3 reads CASSLELAIHEQYV. The CDR3 DNA reads TGTGCCAGCAGCTTAGAATTAGCGATCCACGAGCAGTACGTC. The genes are TRBV7-2 and TRBJ2-7; D perhaps matches TRBD2 (5 bases). This CDR3 comprises 14 residues. V lost 1 base and J lost 5, with 12 bases in between. Germline lookup yields CDR1 SGHTA and CDR2 FQGNSA.

This clonotype was counted a few times. This sequence joins TRBV5-4 and TRBJ1-4; the D is unclear. This CDR3 has 13 amino acids. Germline lookup yields CDR1 SGHNT and CDR2 YYREEE (reference sequence). The ends were cut back, 3 bases at V and 5 bases at J, with 8 bases in the middle. The CDR3 sequence is CASSSDPNEKLFF. DNA for the CDR3: TGTGCCAGCAGCTCGGACCCGAATGAAAAACTGTTTTTT.